This TCR beta chain derives from a study of T cell changes during pregnancy in multiple sclerosis. Using immunoSEQ multiplex PCR, the repertoire was profiled, and TCRdb retains in-frame clones only, with some absent. The sample has tens of thousands of clones, about 91% seen once; the top ten hold more than 0.85%. CDR1 and CDR2 from the germline V gene are SGHRS and YFSETQ. The CDR3 spans 15 residues. V shed 5 bases, J shed 6 bases, and the junction held 5 bases outside the gene matches. This sample comprised peripheral blood, obtained after pregnancy. This TCR came from a female donor with multiple sclerosis, enrolled in a pregnancy study. V usage is TRBV5-1 and J usage is TRBJ2-2, with 12 nucleotides matching TRBD1. The CDR3 protein is CASRAGTGGSGELFF. The CDR3 coding sequence is TGCGCCAGCAGAGCCGGGACAGGGGGCTCCGGGGAGCTGTTTTTT.